This T cell receptor beta chain comes out of a study of follicular helper T cells after annual influenza vaccination. With respect to this clone: The antigen is unknown.

Clones were sequenced by immunoSEQ multiplex PCR, and TCRdb holds only the in-frame ones, with some missing. The repertoire consists of approximately 13,000 clones, with 75% to 80% occurring once and the leading ten covering almost 0.45%. Study conclusions and caveats: ICOS+CD38+ cTfh clonality change tracked circulating plasmablast frequency change.

This CDR3 region has 13 residues. The V gene's germline CDR1 is SEHNR and CDR2 FQNEAQ (reference sequence). With 3 bases removed from V and 4 bases from J, the gap between germline ends came to 10 bases. As for time point: 2015-2016 season, pre-vaccination. Sample: CXCR5- memory CD4+ T cells sorted from blood, taken on the day of influenza vaccination. This sequence originates from an adult who received the influenza vaccine. The chain links TRBV7-9 to TRBJ2-7; a weak D match, TRBD1 (5 bases). In DNA, the CDR3 is TGTGCCAGCAGCTTGAAGGACATATACGAGCAGTACTTC. Amino acid sequence: CASSLKDIYEQYF.